A single sample gave rise to the 7 T cell receptor beta chains below, sequenced in a study of CD4 and CD8 cells across lung adenocarcinoma regions. In TCRdb, the PCR reads were re-called with MiXCR into one record per CDR3 protein. The sample has some 27,000 distinct CDR3 sequences, 53% seen once; the top ten hold around 42%. Sequences were obtained from CD8+ T cells from the center of a lung tumor. The source is a male donor with lung adenocarcinoma. The CD4 and CD8 labels of this study may be unreliable.

V is TRBV6-1 and J is TRBJ2-5; weak D call: TRBD2 (5 bases). The CDR3 length is 15 residues. V gave up 11 bases and J gave up 0 bases, with 19 bases separating them. Germline V gene lookup returns CDR1 MNHNS and CDR2 SASEGT. CDR3 DNA sequence: TGTGCCGGCGGCCCCGGGGTCTGTGACCAAGAGACCCAGTACTTC. Protein sequence: CAGGPGVCDQETQYF.

V gene TRBV6-1 combines with J gene TRBJ2-4; 11 nucleotides agree with TRBD2. CDR1 and CDR2 from the germline V gene are MNHNS and SASEGT. CDR3 length: 16 amino acids. The ends lost 7 bases at V and 13 bases at J; junction bases unmatched: 18. CDR3 bases: TGTGCCAGCAAAACCCCGGGACTAGCGGCCGCAATCAAGCAGTACTTC. The encoded protein is CASKTPGLAAAIKQYF.

The chain employs TRBV7-2 and TRBJ1-6; TRBD1 agrees at 9 bases. Trimming at V came to 6 bases and at J to 6 bases, leaving 6 bases not matched to a gene. The CDR3 spans 15 residues. Germline values: CDR1 SGHTA, CDR2 FQGNSA. The CDR3 sequence is CASRQGATSNSPLHF. The CDR3 DNA follows: TGTGCCAGCAGACAGGGGGCGACTAGTAATTCACCCCTCCACTTT.

This clonotype has at least ten counts. The rearrangement joins TRBV6-5 to TRBJ2-1; D gene ambiguous. The CDR3 has 12 amino acids. Per the germline V gene, CDR1 is MNHEY and CDR2 is SVGAGI. The ends were cut back, 5 bases at V and 6 bases at J, with 8 bases in the middle. CDR3 sequence (DNA): TGTGCCAGCAGTCATCGATTCAATGAGCAGTTCTTC. It is translated as CASSHRFNEQFF.

This clonotype occurred many times. A read error is possible here, since a much larger clone lies one base away. The J gene is TRBJ2-1, the V gene TRBV6-1, with no clear D. The J call is doubtful: the DNA matches TRBJ2-7 better. This CDR3 has 11 amino acids. Germline-derived CDR1 and CDR2 are MNHNS and SASEGT. CDR3 coding DNA: TGTGCCAGCAGGGTCTACAATGAGCAGTACTTC. Its translation is CASRVYNEQYF.

The chain links TRBV10-1 to TRBJ2-4; 8 nucleotides align to TRBD2. The end of the DNA aligns better with TRBJ2-5, so the J call may be wrong. This CDR3 contains 18 residues. CDR1 WNHNN and CDR2 SYGVQD come from the germline V gene (reference sequence). The DNA of the CDR3 is TGCGCCAGCAGTGAGGCGGGGGGCGGGTGCCGTGCCCAAGAGACCCAGTACTTC. As protein: CASSEAGGGCRAQETQYF.

This clonotype was seen once. A read error may produce the germline difference seen at one junction end. The chain is built from TRBV10-2 and TRBJ2-4, with D perhaps TRBD2 (5 bases). Germline CDR1 is WSHSY and CDR2 is SAAADI. The CDR3 length is 14 residues. CDR3 DNA sequence: TGCGCCAGCCGCGGGTTGTATGACCAAGACATCCAGTACTTC. Translated: CASRGLYDQDIQYF.